The subject of this entry is one T cell receptor (beta chain). The data derive from a study of T cell changes during pregnancy in multiple sclerosis. Some clones are missing from TCRdb's copy, which holds only in-frame ones; the method was immunoSEQ multiplex PCR. Among 30,000 or so clones listed, about 88% were seen once. The CDR3 runs to 16 residues. Germline CDR1 reads SQVTM; CDR2 reads ANQGSEA. The V segment lost 4 bases and the J segment 2 bases; nucleotides outside the gene matches: 10. Material: CD4+ T cells from peripheral blood mononuclear cells, obtained in the second trimester of pregnancy. The chain recombines TRBV29-1 with TRBJ2-3; 9 positions agree with TRBD2. The sequence came from a female donor with multiple sclerosis, enrolled in a pregnancy study. CDR3 sequence (DNA): TGCAGCGTTGTTGGTCTGAGCGGGGGGACCACAGATACGCAGTATTTT. Amino acid sequence: CSVVGLSGGTTDTQYF.